The 25 T cell receptor delta chains presented below share a single source sample, sequenced in a study of gamma-delta chains in newborns, infants, children. TCRdb processed the reads again with the CATT caller. The sample gives about 6,900 delta-chain clones, 2% to 2.5% of which show up once; roughly 9.7% is in the top ten. The source material was blood. These receptors all stem from a child who was a newborn, infant or young child, either healthy, febrile or measles-vaccinated (not recorded which).

About this clone itself: A read error is the likely source, as a far larger clone sits one nucleotide away. Different DNA sequences within this sample yield the same CDR3. This chain joins TRDV2 and TRDJ3, with 7 bases that match TRDD3. Germline lookup yields CDR1 GEAIGNYY and CDR2 EKD. V lost 0 bases to trimming and J lost 5 bases; unmatched junction nucleotides: 6. This CDR3 contains 17 residues. CDR3 in DNA: TGTGCCTGTGACACCGTGGGGATAAAAGGGGACACCCGACAGATGTTTTTC. As protein: CACDTVGIKGDTRQMFF.

Concerning this clone: A much larger clone lies a single base off, so this may be a read error. V usage is TRDV2 and J usage is TRDJ3; no clear D gene. Germline CDR1 and CDR2: GEAIGNYY and EKD. The V end lost 2 bases, the J end lost 1 base, and 20 bases lay between the germline ends. The CDR3 is 20 residues long. CDR3 amino acids: CACDIRMLGKRSWDTRQMFF. In DNA, the CDR3 is TGTGCCTGTGACATTCGGATGTTGGGTAAGAGGTCCTGGGACACCCGACAGATGTTTTTC.

This clone was counted a few times. A read error likely explains why the TCRdb protein, taken from a much larger clone, differs from this DNA's translation at residue 11; the protein shown is translated from the DNA. The V gene is TRDV3, the J gene TRDJ1, with D possibly being TRDD2 or TRDD3 (9 bases each). CDR3 length: 19 residues. Trimming pared 3 bases from V and 0 bases from J, leaving 29 bases between. Germline CDR1 TVYSNPD, CDR2 GDNSRS (reference sequence). The CDR3 coding sequence is TGTGCCTTCCCTTCCTACGGTCGCTGGGGGATGCGGTACACCGATAAACTCATCTTT. As protein: CAFPSYGRWGMRYTDKLIF.

This clone is categorized as medium-sized (0.01 to 0.1%). This same CDR3 is encoded by further DNA sequences in the sample. This chain joins TRDV2 and TRDJ2; the match to TRDD3 covers 8 bases. The CDR3 sequence is 16 residues long. Germline V gene lookup returns CDR1 GEAIGNYY and CDR2 EKD. J gave up 3 bases and V 2 bases, and 7 bases lay outside the gene matches. CDR3 residues: CACDRVGDRLTAQLFF. The CDR3 region has the DNA TGTGCCTGTGACAGGGTGGGGGATCGGCTGACAGCACAACTCTTCTTT.

This clone has only a few counts. This clone may be a read error of a much larger clone one base away. Other DNA sequences from this sample encode an identical CDR3 as well. V usage is TRDV2 and J usage is TRDJ3, with 8 bases matching TRDD3. Germline assignment: CDR1 GEAIGNYY and CDR2 EKD. CDR3 length: 18 amino acids. The trim removed 3 bases at V and 0 bases at J, leaving 6 bases unmatched. CDR3 sequence reads: CACDPLGDISWDTRQMFF. The CDR3 bases are TGTGCCTGTGACCCGCTGGGGGACATCTCCTGGGACACCCGACAGATGTTTTTC.

On this clone itself: This sequence is one base from a far larger clone and is likely a read error. V is TRDV2 and J is TRDJ2; TRDD3 matches at 13 bases. In germline, CDR1 is GEAIGNYY, CDR2 EKD. Trimming took 3 bases from V and 4 from J; bases not matched to a gene: 19. The CDR3 has 21 amino acids. Here the CDR3 DNA reads TGTGCCTGTGACCTTAGGTCTACTGGGGGATACGCTTCCCTCCGGACAGCACAACTCTTCTTT. Translating it yields CACDLRSTGGYASLRTAQLFF.

Note on this clone: TCRdb assigns this DNA the protein of a much larger clone, which departs from its translation at residue 14; this likely reflects a read error, and the protein shown comes from translating the DNA. The chain combines TRDV2 with TRDJ1, with 7 bases aligning to TRDD3. The CDR3 contains 16 residues. Germline V lookup: CDR1 GEAIGNYY, CDR2 EKD. CDR3 in amino acids: CACRWLGGEYTDKPIF. CDR3 nucleotide sequence: TGTGCCTGCCGGTGGCTGGGGGGCGAGTACACCGATAAACCCATCTTT.

For this clone: TCRdb attributes to this sequence the protein of a much larger clone, which differs from the DNA translation at residue 13; a read error is likely, and the protein displayed is translated from the DNA. This chain joins TRDV2 and TRDJ1; TRDD3 agrees at 9 bases. CDR3 length: 17 residues. In germline, CDR1 is GEAIGNYY, CDR2 EKD. V gave up 2 bases and J gave up 6 bases; unmatched junction bases: 15. The CDR3 reads CACDSTGGPFRTNKLIF. DNA of the CDR3: TGTGCCTGTGACAGTACTGGGGGACCATTCAGAACCAATAAACTCATCTTT.

This clone showed up just a few times. The protein TCRdb gives is from a much larger clone and does not agree with this DNA's translation at residue 5, likely a read error; the protein shown here comes from the DNA. V and J are TRDV2 and TRDJ3; 10 nucleotides agree with TRDD3. V shed 3 bases, J shed 0 bases, and the junction held 7 bases outside the gene matches. Germline CDR1 reads GEAIGNYY; CDR2 reads EKD. This CDR3 contains 19 residues. CDR3 bases: TGTGCCTGTGACGCCGTACTGGGGGATTTCTCCTGGGACACCCGACAGATGTTTTTC. It yields the protein CACDAVLGDFSWDTRQMFF.

This clone is labeled as large (0.1 to 1%). Other DNA sequences within the sample encode an identical CDR3. The V gene is TRDV2, the J gene TRDJ2, with 13 bases fitting TRDD3. This CDR3 is 17 amino acids long. With V trimmed by 0 bases and J by 5 bases, 5 bases remained unmatched. Germline CDR1 is GEAIGNYY and CDR2 is EKD. For the CDR3, the DNA is TGTGCCTGTGACACCGTGACTGGGGGATACGCAACAGCACAACTCTTCTTT. Amino acid sequence: CACDTVTGGYATAQLFF.

To note about this clone: The TCRdb protein, from a much larger clone, departs from this DNA's translation at residue 14, likely by read error; the protein shown derives from the DNA. The chain uses TRDV2 and TRDJ3; 12 bases fit TRDD3. The CDR3 has 18 amino acids. CDR1 and CDR2 from the germline V gene are GEAIGNYY and EKD. For the CDR3, the DNA is TGTGCCTGTGACACCGTACTGGGGGATACCTGGGACACCCAACAGATGTTTTTC. Its translation is CACDTVLGDTWDTQQMFF.

This clone was counted a few times. TCRdb assigns this DNA the protein of a much larger clone, which departs from its translation at residue 16; this likely reflects a read error, and the protein shown comes from translating the DNA. This rearrangement joins TRDV2 to TRDJ3; 11 bases agree with TRDD3. The CDR3 sequence is 18 residues long. In germline, CDR1 is GEAIGNYY, CDR2 EKD. The CDR3 is CACDTGGYADWDTRQVFF. CDR3 coding DNA: TGTGCCTGTGACACTGGGGGATACGCGGATTGGGACACCCGACAGGTGTTTTTC.

In regard to this clone: This is likely an artifact of a read error, given a far larger clone one base away. This chain uses TRDV2 with TRDJ3; TRDD3 agrees at 10 bases. The CDR3 consists of 17 residues. Germline-derived CDR1 and CDR2 are GEAIGNYY and EKD. The CDR3: CACGTAGGYWDTRQMFF. Here the CDR3 DNA reads TGTGCCTGTGGCACCGCTGGGGGATACTGGGACACCCGACAGATGTTTTTC.

On this clone itself: Since a much larger clone is just one base distant, this may be a read error. This chain uses TRDV2 with TRDJ3; no clear D. This CDR3 comprises 17 residues. Trimming took off 0 bases at V and 2 bases at J, with 10 bases between the two ends. CDR1 is GEAIGNYY, CDR2 EKD, per germline. CDR3 sequence (DNA): TGTGCCTGTGACACCGTCTGGAGCCCCTGGGACACCCGACAGATGTTTTTC. Its protein is CACDTVWSPWDTRQMFF.

Concerning this clone: The protein given by TCRdb reflects a much larger clone and differs at residue 5 from this DNA's translation, likely from a read error; the protein shown is the DNA's translation. The chain links TRDV1 to TRDJ1, with D possibly TRDD3 on 5 matching bases. The CDR3 consists of 18 residues. The germline CDR1 and CDR2 sequences are TSWWSYY and QGS. V was trimmed by 5 bases and J by 0 bases, leaving 22 bases between them. DNA for the CDR3: TGTGCTCTTGGGAAACGGCTCCCCGGGGGGCCCTACACCGATAAACTCATCTTT. It codes for CALGKRLPGGPYTDKLIF.

This clone is termed medium-sized (0.01 to 0.1%). The V call is TRDV2, the J call TRDJ3; weak D call: TRDD3 (5 bases). With 0 bases removed from V and 0 bases from J, the gap between germline ends came to 11 bases. The length of the CDR3 is 18 residues. Germline CDR1 is GEAIGNYY and CDR2 is EKD. The DNA of the CDR3 is TGTGCCTGTGACACCGGCTGGGACCCCTCCTGGGACACCCGACAGATGTTTTTC. This translates into CACDTGWDPSWDTRQMFF.

This clone was seen a few times. A read error likely explains why the TCRdb protein, taken from a much larger clone, differs from this DNA's translation at residue 9; the protein shown is translated from the DNA. V gene TRDV2 combines with J gene TRDJ2; 11 nucleotides align to TRDD3. Unmatched junction bases numbered 2, after V lost 0 bases and J lost 0 bases. Per germline, CDR1 GEAIGNYY and CDR2 EKD. The CDR3 is made up of 17 amino acids. CDR3 coding DNA: TGTGCCTGTGACACCGTCTGGGGGATACCTTTGACAGCACAACTCTTCTTT. Residues: CACDTVWGIPLTAQLFF.

For this clone: A read error may explain this, as a much larger clone is one base away. The same CDR3 can be traced to other DNA sequences in this sample. The V and J genes are TRDV3 and TRDJ3; TRDD3 matches at 7 bases. The V and J ends lost 1 base and 0 bases, in that order; junction bases with no gene match: 6. Germline assignment: CDR1 TVYSNPD and CDR2 GDNSRS (reference sequence). CDR3 size: 17 residues. This chain's CDR3 is CAFTGGYGSWDTRQMFF. The CDR3 bases are TGTGCCTTTACTGGGGGGTACGGCTCCTGGGACACCCGACAGATGTTTTTC.

This clone was counted only a few times. This likely stems from a read error, as it lies one base from a far larger clone. Within the sample, other DNA sequences also encode this same CDR3. V is TRDV2 and J is TRDJ1; D is unclear. The CDR3 length is 15 residues. From germline, CDR1 is GEAIGNYY and CDR2 EKD. The CDR3, as DNA: TGTGCCTGCGACAAAAAAAGGAAGTACACCGATAAACTCATCTTT. It specifies CACDKKRKYTDKLIF.

This clone came up a few times. Other DNA variants within this sample encode the same CDR3. The gene calls are TRDV2 and TRDJ3; 8 bases map to TRDD3. The CDR3 runs 19 residues. The junction had 7 bases not matched to a gene; V was cut back by 1 base and J by 0 bases. Germline V CDR1 and CDR2: GEAIGNYY, EKD. CDR3 region: CACDTGGSGISWDTRQMFF. The CDR3 DNA is TGTGCCTGTGACACTGGGGGATCCGGTATCTCCTGGGACACCCGACAGATGTTTTTC.

The rearrangement links TRDV2 to TRDJ3; 7 nucleotides line up with TRDD3. V dropped 7 bases and J dropped 0; count of bases not matched to a gene: 8. Looked up from germline, CDR1 is GEAIGNYY and CDR2 is EKD. The CDR3 spans 17 residues. The CDR3 here is CAWDYWGFSWDTRQMFF. The CDR3 bases are TGTGCCTGGGACTACTGGGGATTCTCCTGGGACACCCGACAGATGTTTTTC.

As to this clone: TCRdb lists the protein of a much larger clone for this DNA, which differs at residue 9, so this is likely a read error; the protein given here is translated from the DNA itself. J is TRDJ3 and V is TRDV2, with 7 bases matching TRDD3. J gave up 10 bases and V 0 bases, and 5 bases lay outside the gene matches. Looked up from germline, CDR1 is GEAIGNYY and CDR2 is EKD. The CDR3 extends over 15 amino acids. CDR3 nucleotides: TGTGCCTGTGACACCGTGGGGGAGGAGACCCGACAGATGTTTTTC. It encodes CACDTVGEETRQMFF.

This clone is medium-sized (0.01 to 0.1%) in the sample. Additional DNA sequences in this sample encode the identical CDR3. V and J are TRDV2 and TRDJ3; 9 bases are shared with TRDD3. CDR1 is GEAIGNYY, CDR2 EKD, per germline. The CDR3 contains 16 residues. J gave up 3 bases and V 3 bases, and 2 bases lay outside the gene matches. The DNA of the CDR3 is TGTGCCTGTGACGTACTGGGGGACTGGGACACCCGACAGATGTTTTTC. Translating it yields CACDVLGDWDTRQMFF.

As for this clone: This sequence may be a read error, since a much larger clone differs from it by one base. The rearrangement links TRDV2 to TRDJ1, with TRDD3 identical over 8 bases. Germline V gives CDR1 GEAIGNYY, CDR2 EKD. Unmatched junction bases numbered 12, after V lost 5 bases and J lost 2 bases. This CDR3 is 16 amino acids long. CDR3 region: CACVLLGAKETDKLIF. CDR3 DNA: TGTGCCTGTGTCCTACTGGGGGCTAAGGAGACCGATAAACTCATCTTT.

This clone was counted between two and nine times. The amino acid sequence in TCRdb belongs to a much larger clone and departs from this DNA's translation at residue 10, likely a sequencing read error; the sequence shown is translated from the DNA. The CDR3 here is CACDILGDKITDKLIF. CDR3 coding DNA: TGTGCCTGTGACATACTGGGGGATAAGATCACCGATAAACTCATCTTT. The chain combines TRDV2 with TRDJ1; 11 nucleotides align to TRDD3. Germline CDR1 reads GEAIGNYY; CDR2 reads EKD. Germline trimming cut 2 bases from V and 1 base from J; bases unmatched to any gene: 5. The CDR3 consists of 16 residues.